This is a list of T cell receptor beta chains from one sample in a study of radiotherapy plus CTLA-4 blockade in lung cancer. Clones were sequenced by immunoSEQ multiplex PCR, and TCRdb holds only the in-frame ones, with some missing. Of roughly 120,000 clones in the sample, about 77% were seen once. The sample in question was peripheral blood, obtained from a patient treated with radiotherapy plus ipilimumab. Source of these receptors: a human donor with non-small cell lung cancer who had a partial response to radiotherapy plus ipilimumab. CDR3s include the opening cysteine and the closing phenylalanine or tryptophan. The D gene is left open where the match is weak. For some rows the clone size is stated as once, few or many, or as a class when expanded; others skip it.

cdr3_nt | cdr3_aa | j_call | d_call | clone_size | v_call
TGTGCCAGCAGCGGGGGCTTGGGCAATCAGCCCCAGCATTTT | CASSGGLGNQPQHF | TRBJ1-5 | NA | NA | TRBV5-8
TGTGCCATCGGTCTAGAGGGCAATGAGCAGTTCTTC | CAIGLEGNEQFF | TRBJ2-1 | NA | few | TRBV10-3
TGTGCCAGTAGTATGGGGACAGGGACCTACGAGCAGTACTTC | CASSMGTGTYEQYF | TRBJ2-7 | TRBD1 | many | TRBV19
TGTGCCATCAGTGAGGTACCGGGACAGGGGGATAATCAGCCCCAGCATTTT | CAISEVPGQGDNQPQHF | TRBJ1-5 | TRBD1 | NA | TRBV10-3
TGTGCCAGCAGTTGGGGACTAGCGGGAGCCGCCGGGGAGCTGTTTTTT | CASSWGLAGAAGELFF | TRBJ2-2 | TRBD2 | once | TRBV6-6
TGCGCCAGCAGTGAGTCGACAGGACAGAATGAAAAACTGTTTTTT | CASSESTGQNEKLFF | TRBJ1-4 | NA | NA | TRBV10-1
TGTGCCAGCAGCTTAGGACAGCATAATTCACCCCTCCACTTT | CASSLGQHNSPLHF | TRBJ1-6 | NA | NA | TRBV13
TGCGCCAGCAGCTTGGACAGGACAGCGAACACTGAAGCTTTCTTT | CASSLDRTANTEAFF | TRBJ1-1 | NA | NA | TRBV5-1
TGTGCCATAGCCCCCCAGAAGAATGGAAACACCATATATTTT | CAIAPQKNGNTIYF | TRBJ1-3 | NA | NA | TRBV6-5
TGTGCCAGCAGTAGTGAGATCTACAATGAGCAGTTCTTC | CASSSEIYNEQFF | TRBJ2-1 | NA | NA | TRBV6-4
TGTGCCAGCAGGGAAACCGGGACAGCGAACACTGAAGCTTTCTTT | CASRETGTANTEAFF | TRBJ1-1 | TRBD1 | NA | TRBV5-5
TGTGCCAGCAGGACTTCGACAGGGGGCGGGGAGCTGTTTTTT | CASRTSTGGGELFF | TRBJ2-2 | TRBD1 | NA | TRBV2
TGTGCCAGCAGCTTGGTCAGGGGCGGTCAGCCCCAGCATTTT | CASSLVRGGQPQHF | TRBJ1-5 | NA | NA | TRBV5-5
TGTGCCAGCAGGTCCCAAGCCCTGTACTTC | CASRSQALYF | TRBJ2-7 | NA | NA | TRBV2
TGCGCCAGCAGTCCAGGGGGTAGCACAGATACGCAGTATTTT | CASSPGGSTDTQYF | TRBJ2-3 | TRBD1 | NA | TRBV10-1
TGTGCCAGCAGTCTCCGGGACAGGGGGACTGAAGCTTTCTTT | CASSLRDRGTEAFF | TRBJ1-1 | TRBD1 | once | TRBV27
TGCGCCAGCAGCCTCGACTTTACTAGCGCCTTACCGAATGAGCAGTTCTTC | CASSLDFTSALPNEQFF | TRBJ2-1 | TRBD2 | NA | TRBV5-1
TGTGCCAGCAGCTTGGCAGCGGGACGGCAATACGAGCAGTACTTC | CASSLAAGRQYEQYF | TRBJ2-7 | TRBD2 | few | TRBV5-1
TGCAGTGCTAGCGGGGGAGAGGGCTACACCTTC | CSASGGEGYTF | TRBJ1-2 | NA | NA | TRBV20-1
TGTGCCAGCAGCCAAGTACTAGCGAAGAGCTCCTACGAGCAGTACTTC | CASSQVLAKSSYEQYF | TRBJ2-7 | TRBD2 | NA | TRBV14
TGTGCCAGCTCACTTGGGACTAGCGGGGCCTATGAGCAGTTCTTC | CASSLGTSGAYEQFF | TRBJ2-1 | TRBD2 | NA | TRBV18
TGCGCCAGCAGCCAGGGACAGCTTATAGAAAAACTGTTTTTT | CASSQGQLIEKLFF | TRBJ1-4 | TRBD1 | many | TRBV4-1
TGTGCCAGCAGCTCCATAAAAGGGGATCTTCCTGGGGCCAACGTCCTGACTTTC | CASSSIKGDLPGANVLTF | TRBJ2-6 | NA | NA | TRBV11-2
TGTGCCGGACAACAGGGGAACACCGGGGAGCTGTTTTTT | CAGQQGNTGELFF | TRBJ2-2 | NA | NA | TRBV7-9
TGTGCCAGCAGTAATAGCGGGACCGGCACAGATACGCAGTATTTT | CASSNSGTGTDTQYF | TRBJ2-3 | TRBD2 | NA | TRBV6-5
TGTGCCAGCAGCGCGGGACAGGGCGATCAGCCCCAGCATTTT | CASSAGQGDQPQHF | TRBJ1-5 | TRBD1 | NA | TRBV9
TGTGCCAGCAGGGCCAGGGCGGACTATGGCTACACCTTC | CASRARADYGYTF | TRBJ1-2 | NA | NA | TRBV5-6
TGTGCCAGCAGCTCGCAAACAGGGGGCGCAACAGATACGCAGTATTTT | CASSSQTGGATDTQYF | TRBJ2-3 | TRBD1 | NA | TRBV7-8
TGTGCCAGCAGGGCCGGGACAGGGAACAATCAGCCCCAGCATTTT | CASRAGTGNNQPQHF | TRBJ1-5 | TRBD1 | NA | TRBV6-1
TGTGCCAGCAGCCCCAGCGGGGCTGGGGCCAACGTCCTGACTTTC | CASSPSGAGANVLTF | TRBJ2-6 | TRBD2 | NA | TRBV7-9
TGTGCCAGCAGCCCGACAGGGGGGGGTGGCTACACCTTC | CASSPTGGGGYTF | TRBJ1-2 | TRBD1 | NA | TRBV7-9
TGTGCCAGCAGGCGGACTAGCGCCACAGATACGCAGTATTTT | CASRRTSATDTQYF | TRBJ2-3 | TRBD2 | NA | TRBV6-5
TGTGCCACCAGCGGGGGGGGACACTCTGGGGCCAACGTCCTGACTTTC | CATSGGGHSGANVLTF | TRBJ2-6 | NA | once | TRBV15
TGTGCCAGCAGACGGAGCGTGACTTCTAATGAGCAGTTCTTC | CASRRSVTSNEQFF | TRBJ2-1 | NA | NA | TRBV6-6
TGCGCCAGCAGCCAAGGACTAGCGGGAGACATTGTTAACACCGGGGAGCTGTTTTTT | CASSQGLAGDIVNTGELFF | TRBJ2-2 | TRBD2 | NA | TRBV4-3
TGTGCCAGCAGCTGGAGCGGGAGGGGGACAGATACGCAGTATTTT | CASSWSGRGTDTQYF | TRBJ2-3 | TRBD2 | few | TRBV7-9
TGCGCCAGCAGCCAAGACCCCACGAACGGGAACACCATATATTTT | CASSQDPTNGNTIYF | TRBJ1-3 | NA | NA | TRBV4-1
TGTGCCAGCAGTTACGGGCCTCGCCCCACTGAAGCTTTCTTT | CASSYGPRPTEAFF | TRBJ1-1 | NA | NA | TRBV6-5
TGCGCCAGCAGCCCCGGGGGGGGGAGTAATCAGCCCCAGCATTTT | CASSPGGGSNQPQHF | TRBJ1-5 | NA | NA | TRBV5-1
TGTGCCAGCAGCTTGACAGGGGGAGTTAACTATGGCTACACCTTC | CASSLTGGVNYGYTF | TRBJ1-2 | TRBD1 | NA | TRBV5-5
TGTGCCAGCAGTTTACCCTCTATCGGGCAGGGGGCGGATCTCTATGGCTACACCTTC | CASSLPSIGQGADLYGYTF | TRBJ1-2 | TRBD1 | NA | TRBV28